This TCR beta chain was sequenced for a study of PD-1 blockade in mismatch repair-deficient tumors. Study at large: Enrolled 2013-2016, patients had progressing, pretreated mismatch repair-deficient cancers of 12 to 13 types.

The protocol was immunoSEQ multiplex PCR, while the TCRdb copy is restricted to in-frame clones and leaves out a portion. The sample yields some 100,000 clones, over 65% seen once. On this clone: Its matching antigen is unknown.

Findings and limits, study-wide: Tumor-resident clones, often undetectable pretreatment in blood, expanded then contracted after pembrolizumab.

Germline V lookup: CDR1 SGHTA, CDR2 FQGNSA. V gave up 1 base and J gave up 9 bases, with 12 bases separating them. The length of the CDR3 is 13 residues. The sequence derives from an adult with mismatch repair-deficient cancer. This sample comprised peripheral blood, obtained roughly 35 weeks after starting pembrolizumab. The chain has TRBV7-2 and TRBJ2-5; a possible D gene is TRBD1 (6 bases). The CDR3 protein is CASSLELGAAQYF. CDR3 DNA sequence: TGTGCCAGCAGCTTAGAGTTGGGGGCAGCCCAGTACTTC.